Each of the 25 T cell receptor beta chains below was sequenced from the same sample in a study of blood T cell repertoires in COVID-19. This table comes from immunoSEQ multiplex PCR, and its TCRdb copy is limited to in-frame clones, with some not included. The table has around 13,000 clones, approximately 80% seen once. The sample consisted of peripheral blood. Receptors were obtained from a man aged 35 to 55 with active or convalescent COVID-19.

CDR3 sequence (DNA): TGTGCCAGCAGCCTCTGGGCCGAGCAGTACTTC. Protein: CASSLWAEQYF. The chain carries TRBV5-8 and TRBJ2-7; D remains ambiguous. Germline V CDR1 and CDR2: SGHTS, YDEGEE. Between the trimmed V and J ends, which lost 4 bases and 6 bases, there was a span of 8 bases. CDR3 length: 11 amino acids. The variable domain in full, completed from reference TRBV5-8 and TRBJ2-7, reads EAGVTQSPTHLIKTRGQQATLRCSPISGHTSVYWYQQALGLGLQFLLWYDEGEERNRGNFPPRFSGRQFPNYSSELNVNALELEDSALYLCASSLWAEQYFGPGTRLTVT.

The chain has TRBV6-2 or TRBV6-3 and TRBJ2-7; D remains ambiguous. V was clipped by 5 bases and J by 4 bases, with 6 bases between them. The CDR3 is 11 residues long. CDR1 and CDR2 from the germline V gene are MNHEY and SVGEGT. The DNA for the CDR3 is TGTGCCAGCAGTGCACATTACGAGCAGTACTTC. Its translation is CASSAHYEQYF.

This clone has more than one count but fewer than ten. V usage is TRBV19 and J usage is TRBJ2-5, with 9 nucleotides matching TRBD2. Trimming removed 3 bases from V and 5 bases from J; junction bases left unmatched: 10. The germline V gene encodes CDR1 LNHDA and CDR2 SQIVND (reference sequence). This CDR3 is built from 16 residues. CDR3 bases: TGTGCCAGTAGTATGGGGTACGCGGGGGGGAGCGAGACCCAGTACTTC. This sequence encodes CASSMGYAGGSETQYF. Complete variable domain (other parts from reference TRBV19 and TRBJ2-5): DGGITQSPKYLFRKEGQNVTLSCEQNLNHDAMYWYRQDPGQGLRLIYYSQIVNDFQKGDIAEGYSVSREKKESFPLTVTSAQKNPTAFYLCASSMGYAGGSETQYFGPGTRLLVL.

This clone was seen more than once but under ten times. The chain combines TRBV7-2 with TRBJ1-5; the D is unclear. V was clipped by 2 bases and J by 6 bases, with 8 bases between them. The CDR3 extends over 13 amino acids. Germline V lookup: CDR1 SGHTA, CDR2 FQGNSA. CDR3 amino acids: CASSLQSGQPQHF. The CDR3 DNA sequence: TGTGCCAGCAGCTTACAGTCGGGTCAGCCCCAGCATTTT.

J is TRBJ2-7 and V is TRBV24-1, with TRBD1 matching 7 bases. CDR1 and CDR2 from the germline V gene are KGHDR and SFDVKD. Germline trimming cut 6 bases from V and 5 bases from J; bases unmatched to any gene: 3. The length of the CDR3 is 12 residues. The CDR3 reads CATSQTGNEQYF. CDR3 DNA: TGTGCCACCAGTCAGACAGGGAACGAGCAGTACTTC.

V and J are TRBV7-9 and TRBJ2-7, with D maybe TRBD2 (5 bases). The germline gives CDR1 SEHNR, CDR2 FQNEAQ (reference sequence). The ends were cut back, 5 bases at V and 4 bases at J, with 18 bases in the middle. The CDR3 covers 15 residues. The CDR3 bases are TGTGCCAGCAGCCCCCGTCGGGGTAAAGGGTACGAGCAGTACTTC. Its translation is CASSPRRGKGYEQYF.

The rearrangement links TRBV27 to TRBJ2-7; 12 nucleotides match TRBD1. The V gene end was trimmed by 4 bases and the J gene end by 5 bases; junction bases not matched to a gene: 9. Germline assignment: CDR1 MNHEY and CDR2 SMNVEV (reference sequence). The CDR3 has 16 amino acids. CDR3 bases: TGTGCCAGCAGTTCGGCACCGGGACAGGGGGCCCACGAGCAGTACTTC. Translating gives CASSSAPGQGAHEQYF.

The rearrangement joins TRBV12-5 to TRBJ1-5, with D perhaps matching TRBD1 (6 bases). The CDR3 extends over 16 amino acids. Germline V CDR1 and CDR2: LGHNT, FRNRAP. The V and J ends lost 0 bases and 7 bases respectively, with 16 bases between them. Here the CDR3 DNA reads TGTGCTAGTGGTTTGGTACAGGGACCGATTATCCAGCCCCAGCATTTT. Translation: CASGLVQGPIIQPQHF.

J is TRBJ2-5 and V is TRBV28; 7 nucleotides match TRBD1. The CDR3 totals 14 residues. Germline V gene data show CDR1 as MDHEN and CDR2 as SYDVKM. The J segment lost 3 bases and the V segment lost 6 bases, leaving 7 bases of the junction unmatched. DNA of the CDR3: TGTGCCAGCAGCAAGGGGGCGCCGGAAGAGACCCAGTACTTC. Encoded protein: CASSKGAPEETQYF.

J is TRBJ2-5 and V is TRBV19, with 7 bases lining up with TRBD2. Per the germline V gene, CDR1 is LNHDA and CDR2 is SQIVND (reference sequence). The junction had 4 bases not matched to a gene; V was cut back by 5 bases and J by 4 bases. The CDR3 has 13 amino acids. The chain's CDR3 is CASSLSGPETQYF. The CDR3 nucleotides are TGTGCCAGTAGTCTTAGCGGGCCAGAGACCCAGTACTTC.

This rearrangement joins TRBV3-1 (or the pseudogene TRBV3-2) to TRBJ2-1; possible D gene TRBD2, 6 bases. This CDR3 contains 15 residues. Trimming cost V 5 bases and J 5 bases, with 16 bases left between them. Germline-derived CDR1 and CDR2 are LGHDT and YNNKEL (reference sequence). The CDR3 coding sequence is TGTGCCAGCAGCTACGGAGGGACCTTTAACAATGAGCAGTTCTTC. It codes for CASSYGGTFNNEQFF.

This chain links TRBV30 with TRBJ1-1; D not resolved. This CDR3 is built from 11 residues. Trimming took off 3 bases at V and 3 bases at J, with 5 bases between the two ends. From germline, CDR1 is GTSNPN and CDR2 SVGIG (reference sequence). CDR3 bases: TGTGCCTGGAGAGGAGACACTGAAGCTTTCTTT. Encoded protein: CAWRGDTEAFF.

This chain connects TRBV13 to TRBJ2-2, with 10 bases identical to TRBD2. The CDR3 contains 15 residues. The J segment lost 6 bases and the V segment lost 5 bases, leaving 6 bases of the junction unmatched. CDR1 and CDR2 from the germline V gene are PRHDT and FYEKMQ (reference sequence). The CDR3 sequence: CASSTSGGASGELFF. Written as DNA, the CDR3 is TGTGCCAGCAGCACAAGCGGGGGGGCTTCCGGGGAGCTGTTTTTT.

The gene calls are TRBV7-2 and TRBJ1-2; TRBD1 aligns across 7 bases. V dropped 5 bases and J dropped 4; count of bases not matched to a gene: 7. Germline CDR1 is SGHTA and CDR2 is FQGNSA. This CDR3 is built from 14 residues. CDR3 amino acids: CASSATGTSYGYTF. CDR3 bases: TGTGCCAGCAGCGCGACAGGGACTAGCTATGGCTACACCTTC. The whole variable domain, filled in from reference TRBV7-2 and TRBJ1-2, reads GAGVSQSPSNKVTEKGKDVELRCDPISGHTALYWYRQSLGQGLEFLIYFQGNSAPDKSGLPSDRFSAERTGGSVSTLTIQRTQQEDSAVYLCASSATGTSYGYTFGSGTRLTVV.

The table lists this clone with a count of one. The chain recombines TRBV19 with TRBJ2-1; 11 bases align to TRBD2. J gave up 7 bases and V 4 bases, and 6 bases lay outside the gene matches. The CDR3 has 15 amino acids. Germline V gene lookup returns CDR1 LNHDA and CDR2 SQIVND (reference sequence). In nucleotides, the CDR3 is TGTGCCAGTAGTAAACTAGCGGGAGAGAGGAATGAGCAGTTCTTC. This translates into CASSKLAGERNEQFF.

The sample holds one count of this clone. Written as DNA, the CDR3 is TGTGCCAGCACCCCAGGCTCGAGCTCTGGAAACACCATATATTTT. Protein product: CASTPGSSSGNTIYF. This chain uses TRBV28 with TRBJ1-3; no reliable D call. The CDR3 consists of 15 residues. Germline CDR1 MDHEN, CDR2 SYDVKM. Trimming removed 7 bases at V and 0 bases at J, with 13 bases between. Supplemented by reference TRBV28 and TRBJ1-3, the full variable domain reads DVKVTQSSRYLVKRTGEKVFLECVQDMDHENMFWYRQDPGLGLRLIYFSYDVKMKEKGDIPEGYSVSREKKERFSLILESASTNQTSMYLCASTPGSSSGNTIYFGEGSWLTVV.

The rearrangement links TRBV19 to TRBJ2-1; tentatively, D is TRBD1 (6 bases). Germline CDR1 LNHDA, CDR2 SQIVND (reference sequence). The CDR3 length is 13 residues. The V and J ends lost 6 bases and 2 bases respectively, with 8 bases between them. CDR3 protein: CASRWDTYNEQFF. The CDR3 region has the DNA TGTGCCAGTAGATGGGACACCTACAATGAGCAGTTCTTC.

V and J are TRBV4-3 and TRBJ2-3; D gene uncertain. With 4 bases removed from V and 4 bases from J, the gap between germline ends came to 15 bases. Germline-derived CDR1 and CDR2 are LGHNA and YSLEER. The CDR3 sequence is 15 residues long. This chain's CDR3 is CASSPSAVKADTQYF. In DNA form, the CDR3 reads TGCGCCAGCAGCCCGAGCGCCGTCAAAGCAGATACGCAGTATTTT.

V gene TRBV6-2 or TRBV6-3 combines with J gene TRBJ2-7; TRBD2 is a possible D gene (6 bases). The ends were cut back, 2 bases at V and 5 bases at J, with 22 bases in the middle. Germline V gives CDR1 MNHEY, CDR2 SVGEGT. This CDR3 is 17 amino acids long. The CDR3 spells CASSYRDGGASLDEQYF. The CDR3 DNA reads TGTGCCAGCAGTTACCGGGACGGGGGTGCATCTTTGGACGAGCAGTACTTC.

The V gene is TRBV27, the J gene TRBJ1-4; D possibly corresponds to TRBD1 (6 bases). The V gene lost 2 bases and the J gene lost 8 bases, with 15 bases spanning the gap. The length of the CDR3 is 15 residues. Germline V gives CDR1 MNHEY, CDR2 SMNVEV (reference sequence). The CDR3 bases are TGTGCCAGCAGTTTAATGGGAGGGACACCGGAAAAACTGTTTTTT. Protein: CASSLMGGTPEKLFF.

V and J are TRBV13 and TRBJ2-7; a possible D gene is TRBD1 (6 bases). V lost 3 bases and J 5 bases, leaving 11 bases between the germline ends. The CDR3 consists of 13 residues. From germline, CDR1 is PRHDT and CDR2 FYEKMQ (reference sequence). The chain's CDR3 is CASSFGRGNEQYF. As DNA, the CDR3 is TGTGCCAGCAGCTTTGGCAGGGGCAACGAGCAGTACTTC.

The V and J genes are TRBV9 and TRBJ2-1, with 9 bases aligning to TRBD2. J was trimmed by 5 bases and V by 0 bases; bases with no gene match: 3. Germline V gene data show CDR1 as SGDLS and CDR2 as YYNGEE. The CDR3 is 15 amino acids. DNA of the CDR3: TGTGCCAGCAGCGTAGAGACTAGCGGCCACAATGAGCAGTTCTTC. Translating gives CASSVETSGHNEQFF.

V usage is TRBV24-1 and J usage is TRBJ2-2, with 9 bases identical to TRBD1. After removal of 3 bases from V and 4 bases from J, the junction contained 5 bases not matched to a gene. CDR1 is KGHDR and CDR2 is SFDVKD in the germline V gene. The CDR3 runs 16 residues. CDR3 sequence reads: CATSDNRDRVTGELFF. CDR3 bases: TGTGCCACCAGTGATAACCGGGACAGGGTCACCGGGGAGCTGTTTTTT.

V is TRBV6-4 and J is TRBJ2-1, with 9 bases matching TRBD2. Germline CDR1 is MRHNA and CDR2 is SNTAGT. With 0 bases clipped from V and 7 bases from J, the junction kept 7 bases outside the gene matches. The CDR3 is 16 amino acids. This chain's CDR3 is CASSDSRLAGTNEQFF. CDR3 in DNA: TGTGCCAGCAGTGACTCAAGGCTAGCGGGGACTAATGAGCAGTTCTTC.

V usage is TRBV15 and J usage is TRBJ2-1, with D unclear. Germline values: CDR1 LNHNV, CDR2 YYDKDF (reference sequence). Trimming shortened V by 3 bases and J by 8 bases, and 11 bases separated the two germline ends. This CDR3 has 13 amino acids. CDR3: CATSSPPRDEQFF. In nucleotides, the CDR3 is TGTGCCACCAGCAGTCCTCCTCGGGATGAGCAGTTCTTC. Full variable domain (rest looked up from reference TRBV15 and TRBJ2-1): DAMVIQNPRYQVTQFGKPVTLSCSQTLNHNVMYWYQQKSSQAPKLLFHYYDKDFNNEADTPDNFQSRRPNTSFCFLDIRSPGLGDTAMYLCATSSPPRDEQFFGPGTRLTVL.